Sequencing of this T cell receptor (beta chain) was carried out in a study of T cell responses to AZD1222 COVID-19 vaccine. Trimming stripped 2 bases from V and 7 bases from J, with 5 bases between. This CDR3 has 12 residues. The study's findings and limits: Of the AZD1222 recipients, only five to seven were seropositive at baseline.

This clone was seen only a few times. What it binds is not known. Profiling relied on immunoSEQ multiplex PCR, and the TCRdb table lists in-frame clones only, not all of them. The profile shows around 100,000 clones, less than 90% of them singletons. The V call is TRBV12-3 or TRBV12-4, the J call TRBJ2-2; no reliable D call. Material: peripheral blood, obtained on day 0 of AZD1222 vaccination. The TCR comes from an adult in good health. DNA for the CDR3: TGTGCCAGCAGTTTATATGGCGGGGAGCTGTTTTTT. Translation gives CASSLYGGELFF.